This T cell receptor beta chain was obtained from a study of blood T cell repertoires in COVID-19. Study as a whole: Material from acute and convalescent COVID-19 was sourced from the United States, Italy and Spain. In each case, the material was cDNA or gDNA derived from T cells, B-cell-depleted T cells, or PBMCs.

Patients in Seattle were enrolled during active infection, then followed longitudinally. V shed 10 bases and J shed 8 bases, with 15 bases lying between them. Germline V lookup: CDR1 SGHRS, CDR2 YFSETQ. This CDR3 comprises 11 residues. Generated by immunoSEQ multiplex PCR, the TCRdb table keeps only in-frame clones and is missing some. The sample records fewer than 350,000 clones, around 88% being singletons. The source material was peripheral blood. This chain uses TRBV5-1 with TRBJ1-2; D possibly corresponds to TRBD1 (5 bases). The TCR comes from a woman aged 25 to 39 with COVID-19, enrolled during active disease. CDR3 region: CASTQGGGYTF. CDR3 coding DNA: TGCGCCTCTACTCAGGGAGGAGGCTACACCTTC.